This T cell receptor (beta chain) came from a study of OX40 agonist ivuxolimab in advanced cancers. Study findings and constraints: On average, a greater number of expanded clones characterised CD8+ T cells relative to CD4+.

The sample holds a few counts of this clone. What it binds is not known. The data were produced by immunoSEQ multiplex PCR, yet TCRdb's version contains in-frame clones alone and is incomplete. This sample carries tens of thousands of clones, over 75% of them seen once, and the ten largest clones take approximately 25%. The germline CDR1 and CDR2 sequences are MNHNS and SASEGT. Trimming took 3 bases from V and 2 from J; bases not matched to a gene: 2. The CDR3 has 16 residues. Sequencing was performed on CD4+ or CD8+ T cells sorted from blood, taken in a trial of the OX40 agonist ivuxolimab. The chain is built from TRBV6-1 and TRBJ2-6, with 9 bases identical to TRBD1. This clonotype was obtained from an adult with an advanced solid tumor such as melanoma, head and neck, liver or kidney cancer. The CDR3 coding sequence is TGTGCCAGCAGTGACTGGACAGGGGCTGGGGCCAACGTCCTGACTTTC. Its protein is CASSDWTGAGANVLTF.